The 22 T cell receptor beta chains below all came from one sample that was sequenced in a study of blood T cells in healthy people across ages. Through a sample-barcoded 5' primer and a J-beta primer mix, a second PCR was run for about 6 to 11 cycles. TCRdb processed the 5' RACE reads anew with MiXCR; each CDR3 protein has one entry. The sample contains hundreds of thousands of distinct CDR3 sequences, about 27% of which appear only once. These same records also appear under a second study, on T cells of mothers and their children.

Sequenced input: blood. These receptor sequences come from a boy younger than 10 in good health.

This clonotype was counted a few times. The rearrangement uses TRBV18 and TRBJ2-7; no firm D call. Trimming cost V 1 base and J 0 bases, with 13 bases left between them. The CDR3 is 16 residues long. Germline lookup yields CDR1 KGHSH and CDR2 LQKENI. CDR3 region: CASSPLAGRISYEQYF. Here the CDR3 DNA reads TGTGCCAGCTCACCACTAGCTGGGCGCATCTCCTACGAGCAGTACTTC.

This clonotype was detected a few times. The chain carries TRBV7-6 and TRBJ2-5; no clear D. The V and J ends lost 3 bases and 4 bases respectively, with 9 bases between them. Germline-derived CDR1 and CDR2 are SGHVS and FNYEAQ. This CDR3 spans 13 amino acids. The CDR3 bases are TGTGCCAGCAGCTTTGGTGCAGCAGAGACCCAGTACTTC. Translating gives CASSFGAAETQYF.

This clonotype appeared a few times. CDR3 region: CASSLGFRLGYGYTF. CDR3 in DNA: TGTGCCAGCAGCTTGGGTTTCAGGCTTGGCTATGGCTACACCTTC. The rearrangement joins TRBV5-6 to TRBJ1-2; D is unclear. V was cut by 0 bases and J by 4 bases, with 13 bases left in between. This CDR3 spans 15 amino acids. Germline CDR1 reads SGHDT; CDR2 reads YYEEEE.

V is TRBV21-1 and J is TRBJ1-2. TRBV21-1 counts as a pseudogene. The CDR3 is 18 amino acids. CDR3 sequence reads: CASSKKGGTQSRDYGYTF. The CDR3 DNA sequence: TGTGCCAGCAGCAAAAAGGGCGGGACTCAGTCGCGGGACTATGGCTACACCTTC.

This clonotype was picked up a small number of times. The chain couples TRBV5-6 to TRBJ1-2, with D perhaps TRBD1 (5 bases). The CDR3 has 16 amino acids. Germline-derived CDR1 and CDR2 are SGHDT and YYEEEE. V lost 0 bases, J lost 4 bases, and 16 bases lay in between. The CDR3 DNA is TGTGCCAGCAGCTTGGAGGGGAAAGGGTTGGCCTATGGCTACACCTTC. Translating it yields CASSLEGKGLAYGYTF.

V and J are TRBV7-9 and TRBJ2-3; 10 nucleotides line up with TRBD2. The germline V gene encodes CDR1 SEHNR and CDR2 FQNEAQ (reference sequence). Trimming at V came to 5 bases and at J to 1 base, leaving 3 bases not matched to a gene. The CDR3 sequence is 15 residues long. In DNA, the CDR3 is TGTGCCAGCAGCGTGAGCGGGAGGGGCACAGATACGCAGTATTTT. Amino acid sequence: CASSVSGRGTDTQYF.

This clonotype was counted only a few times. This chain uses TRBV10-3 with TRBJ1-2; D may be TRBD1 (6 bases). CDR1 ENHRY and CDR2 SYGVKD come from the germline V gene. The CDR3 is made up of 12 amino acids. With 3 bases removed from V and 5 bases from J, the gap between germline ends came to 7 bases. The CDR3 spells CAISDGQYGYTF. The DNA of the CDR3 is TGTGCCATCAGTGACGGACAGTATGGCTACACCTTC.

This clonotype was recorded at least ten times. The rearrangement uses TRBV6-5 and TRBJ2-7; D is unclear. The CDR3 consists of 15 residues. Trimming left V 2 bases short and J 3 bases short, with 14 bases between. Per the germline V gene, CDR1 is MNHEY and CDR2 is SVGAGI. The CDR3 sequence is CASSYGPPHLYEQYF. The CDR3 DNA follows: TGTGCCAGCAGTTACGGTCCTCCTCACCTCTACGAGCAGTACTTC.

The V and J genes are TRBV2 and TRBJ1-1; no firm D call. V dropped 4 bases and J dropped 5 bases, with 11 bases sitting between them. The germline gives CDR1 SNHLY, CDR2 FYNNEI. This CDR3 has 13 residues. CDR3 protein: CASSVSGKTEAFF. CDR3 sequence (DNA): TGTGCCAGCAGTGTTTCCGGGAAGACTGAAGCTTTCTTT.

This clonotype turned up a few times. The genes are TRBV5-1 and TRBJ2-5; TRBD2 aligns across 13 bases. The J call may be in error: the DNA end matches TRBJ2-7 better. CDR1 and CDR2 (germline): SGHRS, YFSETQ. This CDR3 is 16 amino acids long. In DNA, the CDR3 is TGCGCCAGCAGCCCCAGGACTAGCGGGGGCTCCTACGAGCAGTACTTC. Its protein is CASSPRTSGGSYEQYF.

The chain uses TRBV28 and TRBJ2-2; 7 nucleotides line up with TRBD2. Trimming cost V 10 bases and J 0 bases; bases outside gene matches: 8. Per the germline V gene, CDR1 is MDHEN and CDR2 is SYDVKM. The CDR3 totals 15 residues. As DNA, the CDR3 is TGTGCCACCAACTTGGGGGGGGCGAACACCGGGGAGCTGTTTTTT. Residues: CATNLGGANTGELFF.

The V and J genes are TRBV20-1 and TRBJ2-5, with TRBD1 as a possible D gene (6 bases). The CDR3 has 15 residues. Trimming took 6 bases from V and 5 from J, leaving 22 bases between them. The germline V gene encodes CDR1 DFQATT and CDR2 SNEGSKA (reference sequence). The CDR3 DNA is TGCAGTGCCCGGACCTCGGGACACCCGAAGGAGACCCAGTACTTC. This codes for CSARTSGHPKETQYF.

This clonotype appeared a few times. The gene calls are TRBV20-1 and TRBJ2-5; 7 bases line up with TRBD1. Germline trimming cut 5 bases from V and 1 base from J; bases unmatched to any gene: 4. CDR1 and CDR2 (germline): DFQATT, SNEGSKA (reference sequence). The CDR3 is made up of 13 amino acids. This CDR3 reads CSAHRGPQETQYF. The CDR3 region has the DNA TGCAGTGCTCACAGGGGCCCCCAAGAGACCCAGTACTTC.

In this sample, this clonotype turned up a few times. This chain uses TRBV9 with TRBJ2-1, with a weak D call TRBD1 (6 bases). This CDR3 has 15 residues. The V end was cut by 4 bases, the J end by 0 bases, with 11 bases between. Germline loops: CDR1 SGDLS, CDR2 YYNGEE. In DNA, the CDR3 is TGTGCCAGCAGCCCCCAGGGGAACTCCTACAATGAGCAGTTCTTC. It translates to CASSPQGNSYNEQFF.

For this clonotype: The junction shows a germline mismatch at one end, possibly a read error. This chain connects TRBV18 to TRBJ2-5; 9 nucleotides line up with TRBD1. CDR1 is KGHSH and CDR2 is LQKENI in the germline V gene. The CDR3 extends over 15 amino acids. CDR3 residues: CAGSPMTGGQETQYF. CDR3 nucleotide sequence: TGTGCCGGCTCACCTATGACAGGGGGCCAAGAGACCCAGTACTTC.

The chain combines TRBV12-3 or TRBV12-4 with TRBJ2-3; TRBD1 matches at 7 bases. The CDR3 runs 16 residues. Unmatched junction bases numbered 8, after V lost 5 bases and J lost 0 bases. CDR3 amino acids: CASSPQGTDSTDTQYF. The DNA of the CDR3 is TGTGCCAGCAGTCCCCAGGGGACAGATAGCACAGATACGCAGTATTTT.

The J gene is TRBJ2-7, the V gene TRBV5-1; 9 nucleotides align to TRBD1. CDR1 SGHRS and CDR2 YFSETQ come from the germline V gene. CDR3 length: 15 residues. The trim removed 4 bases at V and 3 bases at J, leaving 8 bases unmatched. In nucleotides, the CDR3 is TGCGCCAGCAGCCCGGGACAGGGTGTTCTCTACGAGCAGTACTTC. Translated, it gives CASSPGQGVLYEQYF.

In regard to this clonotype: Mismatch with germline at one junction end may stem from a read error. The chain combines TRBV5-5 with TRBJ1-2; no clear D. Germline assignment: CDR1 SGHKS and CDR2 YYEKEE (reference sequence). This CDR3 contains 14 residues. CDR3 nucleotide sequence: TGTGCCAGCGGCTTGGATCGCATCCGGGAAGGCTACACCTTC. Translation: CASGLDRIREGYTF. Using reference TRBV5-5 and TRBJ1-2 for the parts outside the CDR3, the full variable domain is DAGVTQSPTHLIKTRGQQVTLRCSPISGHKSVSWYQQVLGQGPQFIFQYYEKEERGRGNFPDRFSARQFPNYSSELNVNALLLGDSALYLCASGLDRIREGYTFGSGTRLTVV.

This clonotype was recorded once. The chain has TRBV5-1 and TRBJ2-1; TRBD1 is a possible D gene (5 bases). Looked up from germline, CDR1 is SGHRS and CDR2 is YFSETQ. Trimming removed 5 bases at V and 4 bases at J, with 13 bases between. The CDR3 runs to 14 residues. The CDR3 sequence: CASRGAYTYNEQFF. CDR3 nucleotide sequence: TGCGCCAGCAGAGGGGCTTATACTTACAATGAGCAGTTCTTC.

This clonotype was seen only a few times. The rearrangement uses TRBV20-1 and TRBJ2-5; D not certain. Trimming pared 5 bases from V and 2 bases from J, leaving 12 bases between. The CDR3 runs 13 residues. Germline CDR1 and CDR2: DFQATT and SNEGSKA (reference sequence). The CDR3 loop is CSAVDTEQETQYF. CDR3 DNA: TGCAGTGCTGTAGACACAGAGCAAGAGACCCAGTACTTC.

Details on this clonotype: The DNA is left out, because the CDR3 cannot be placed on it with certainty; the CDR3 is given as TCRdb lists it. The chain carries TRBV29-1 and TRBJ2-4; TRBD1 is the table's D call and was not checked against the DNA. The germline V gene encodes CDR1 SQVTM and CDR2 ANQGSEA. The CDR3 sequence runs 11 residues, both termini included. The CDR3 loop is CSVGQGSVQHF.

This clonotype has only a few counts. V is TRBV29-1 and J is TRBJ2-7, with no clear D. The V end lost 0 bases, the J end lost 2 bases, and 11 bases lay between the germline ends. Germline V gene data show CDR1 as SQVTM and CDR2 as ANQGSEA. The CDR3 length is 14 residues. In nucleotides, the CDR3 is TGCAGCGTTGAAGATGCGTCAGCCCCCTACGAGCAGTACTTC. Protein product: CSVEDASAPYEQYF.